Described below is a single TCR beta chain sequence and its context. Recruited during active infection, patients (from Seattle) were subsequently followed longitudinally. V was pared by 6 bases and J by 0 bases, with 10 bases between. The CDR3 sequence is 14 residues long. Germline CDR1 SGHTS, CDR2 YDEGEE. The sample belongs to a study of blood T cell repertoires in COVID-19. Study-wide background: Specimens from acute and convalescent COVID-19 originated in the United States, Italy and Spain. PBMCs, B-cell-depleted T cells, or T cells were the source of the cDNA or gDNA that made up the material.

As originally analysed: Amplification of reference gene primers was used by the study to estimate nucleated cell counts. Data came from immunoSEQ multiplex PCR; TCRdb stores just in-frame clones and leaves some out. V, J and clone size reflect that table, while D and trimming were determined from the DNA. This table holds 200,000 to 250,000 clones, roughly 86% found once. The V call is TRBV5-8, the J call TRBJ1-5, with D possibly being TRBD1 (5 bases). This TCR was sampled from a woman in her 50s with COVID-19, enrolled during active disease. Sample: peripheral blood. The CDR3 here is CASIQGYSNQPQHF. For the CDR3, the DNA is TGTGCCAGCATCCAGGGATATAGCAATCAGCCCCAGCATTTT.